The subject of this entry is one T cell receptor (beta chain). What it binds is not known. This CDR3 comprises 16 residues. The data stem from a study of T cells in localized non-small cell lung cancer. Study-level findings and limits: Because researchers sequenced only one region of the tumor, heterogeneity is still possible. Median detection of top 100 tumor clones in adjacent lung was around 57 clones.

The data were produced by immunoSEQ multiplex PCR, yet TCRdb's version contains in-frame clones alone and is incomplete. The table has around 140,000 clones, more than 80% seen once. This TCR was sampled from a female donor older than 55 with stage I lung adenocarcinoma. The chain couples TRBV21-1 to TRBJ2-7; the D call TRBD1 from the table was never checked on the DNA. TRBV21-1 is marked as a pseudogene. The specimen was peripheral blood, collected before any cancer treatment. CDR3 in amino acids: CASSKVPGQLSYEQYF. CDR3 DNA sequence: TGTGCCAGCAGCAAAGTTCCGGGACAGCTCTCCTACGAGCAGTACTTC.